This T cell receptor (beta chain) was retrieved from a study of blood T cell repertoires in COVID-19. Assay used: immunoSEQ multiplex PCR; TCRdb lists only in-frame clones, some missing. The profile shows 180,000 or so clones, about 80% of them singletons. V lost 0 bases, J lost 2 bases, and 9 bases lay in between. The CDR3 sequence is 15 residues long. Germline V lookup: CDR1 SGHRS, CDR2 YFSETQ. The TCR was taken from a human donor with acute or convalescent COVID-19. The donor label of this sample is uncertain. The V gene is TRBV5-1, the J gene TRBJ1-5; D possibly corresponds to TRBD1 (5 bases). The sequencing sample was made of peripheral blood. As DNA, the CDR3 is TGCGCCAGCAGCTTGGGAGACAGTGGCAATCAGCCCCAGCATTTT. This translates into CASSLGDSGNQPQHF.